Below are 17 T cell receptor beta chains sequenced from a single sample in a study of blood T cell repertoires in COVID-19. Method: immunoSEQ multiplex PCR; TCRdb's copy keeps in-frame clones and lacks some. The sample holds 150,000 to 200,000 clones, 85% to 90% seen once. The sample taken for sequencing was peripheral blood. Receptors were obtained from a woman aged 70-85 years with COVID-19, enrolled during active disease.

The CDR3 DNA reads as TGTGCCAGTAGTATGAATTCGGAGGGGTTCCGTCAGCCCCAGCATTTT. Translating gives CASSMNSEGFRQPQHF. The chain recombines TRBV19 with TRBJ1-5; D is possibly TRBD1 (5 bases). V lost 3 bases and J lost 6, with 18 bases in between. The CDR3 totals 16 residues. Germline V gene lookup returns CDR1 LNHDA and CDR2 SQIVND (reference sequence).

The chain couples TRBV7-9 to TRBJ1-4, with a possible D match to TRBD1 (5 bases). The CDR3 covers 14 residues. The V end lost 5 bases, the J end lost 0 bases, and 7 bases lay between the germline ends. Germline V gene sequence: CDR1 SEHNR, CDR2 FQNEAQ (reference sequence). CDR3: CASSLQATNEKLFF. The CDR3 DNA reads TGTGCCAGCAGCCTACAGGCAACTAATGAAAAACTGTTTTTT.

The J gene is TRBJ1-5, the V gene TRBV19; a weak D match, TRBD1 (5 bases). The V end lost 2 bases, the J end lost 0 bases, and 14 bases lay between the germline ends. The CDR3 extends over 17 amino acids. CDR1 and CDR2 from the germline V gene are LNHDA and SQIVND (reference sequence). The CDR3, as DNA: TGTGCCAGTAGTATACTGGGCGAACAGGTTAGCAATCAGCCCCAGCATTTT. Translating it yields CASSILGEQVSNQPQHF.

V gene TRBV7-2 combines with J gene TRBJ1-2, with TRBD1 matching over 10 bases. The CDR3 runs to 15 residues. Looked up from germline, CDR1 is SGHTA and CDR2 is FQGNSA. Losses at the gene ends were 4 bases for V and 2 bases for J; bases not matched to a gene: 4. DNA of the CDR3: TGTGCCAGCAGCTCGGGACAGGGGTGGAACTATGGCTACACCTTC. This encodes CASSSGQGWNYGYTF.

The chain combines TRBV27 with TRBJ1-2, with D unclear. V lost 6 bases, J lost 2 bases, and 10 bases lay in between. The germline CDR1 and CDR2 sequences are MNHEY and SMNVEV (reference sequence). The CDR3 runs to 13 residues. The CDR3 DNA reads TGTGCCAGCAGAAAACGGGTAAACTATGGCTACACCTTC. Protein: CASRKRVNYGYTF.

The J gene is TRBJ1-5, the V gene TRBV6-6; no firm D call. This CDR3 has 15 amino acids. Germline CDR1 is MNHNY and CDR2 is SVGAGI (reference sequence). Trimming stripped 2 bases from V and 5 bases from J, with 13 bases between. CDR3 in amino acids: CASSYSTEPYQPQHF. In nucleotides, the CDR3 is TGTGCCAGCAGTTACAGTACGGAGCCGTATCAGCCCCAGCATTTT.

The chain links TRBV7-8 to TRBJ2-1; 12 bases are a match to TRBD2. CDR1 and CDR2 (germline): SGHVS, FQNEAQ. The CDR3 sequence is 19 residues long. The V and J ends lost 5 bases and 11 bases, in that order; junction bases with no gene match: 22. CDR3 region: CASSPWTGLAGNWADQQFF. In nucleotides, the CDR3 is TGTGCCAGCAGCCCGTGGACAGGACTAGCGGGAAATTGGGCGGACCAGCAGTTCTTC.

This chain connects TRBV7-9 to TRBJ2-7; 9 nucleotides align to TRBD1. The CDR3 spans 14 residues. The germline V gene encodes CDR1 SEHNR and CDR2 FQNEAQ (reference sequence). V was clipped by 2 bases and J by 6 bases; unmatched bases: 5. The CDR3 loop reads CASSLRTGGREQYF. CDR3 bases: TGTGCCAGCAGCTTACGAACAGGGGGCCGCGAGCAGTACTTC.

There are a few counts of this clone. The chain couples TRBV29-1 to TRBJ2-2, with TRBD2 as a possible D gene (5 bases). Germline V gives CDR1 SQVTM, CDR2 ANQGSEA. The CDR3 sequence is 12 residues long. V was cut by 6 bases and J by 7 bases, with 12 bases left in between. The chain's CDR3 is CSVGRRIGELFF. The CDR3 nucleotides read TGCAGCGTGGGGAGAAGGATCGGGGAGCTGTTTTTT.

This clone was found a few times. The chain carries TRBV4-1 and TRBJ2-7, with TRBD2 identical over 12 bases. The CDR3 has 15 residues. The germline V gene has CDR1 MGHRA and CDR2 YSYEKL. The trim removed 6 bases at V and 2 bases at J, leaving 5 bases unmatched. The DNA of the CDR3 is TGCGCCAGCAGACCGGCTAGCGGGAGGGCCTACGAGCAGTACTTC. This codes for CASRPASGRAYEQYF.

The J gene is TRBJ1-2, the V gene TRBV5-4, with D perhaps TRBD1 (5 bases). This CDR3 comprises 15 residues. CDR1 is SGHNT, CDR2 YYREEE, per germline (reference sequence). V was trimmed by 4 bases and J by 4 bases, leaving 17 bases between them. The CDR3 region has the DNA TGTGCCAGCAGCGTGGGTCAGGGCGTAGGCTATGGCTACACCTTC. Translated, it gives CASSVGQGVGYGYTF.

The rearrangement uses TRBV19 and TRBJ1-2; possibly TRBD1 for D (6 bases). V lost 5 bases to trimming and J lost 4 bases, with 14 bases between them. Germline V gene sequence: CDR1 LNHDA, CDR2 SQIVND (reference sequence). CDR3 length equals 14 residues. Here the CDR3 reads CASSVDSYFYGYTF. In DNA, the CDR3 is TGTGCCAGTAGTGTGGACAGTTACTTCTATGGCTACACCTTC.

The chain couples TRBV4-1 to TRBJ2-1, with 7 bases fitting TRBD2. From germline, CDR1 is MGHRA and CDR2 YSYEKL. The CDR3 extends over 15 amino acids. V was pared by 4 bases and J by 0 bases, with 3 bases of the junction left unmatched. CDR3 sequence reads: CASSPSSGSYNEQFF. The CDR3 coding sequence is TGCGCCAGCAGCCCATCTAGCGGCTCCTACAATGAGCAGTTCTTC.

CDR3 loop: CAWSVLQRETQYF. Here the CDR3 DNA reads TGTGCCTGGAGTGTACTCCAGCGAGAGACCCAGTACTTC. V and J are TRBV30 and TRBJ2-5; no definite D call. V lost 0 bases, J lost 4 bases, and 9 bases lay in between. Germline-derived CDR1 and CDR2 are GTSNPN and SVGIG (reference sequence). The CDR3 has 13 residues.

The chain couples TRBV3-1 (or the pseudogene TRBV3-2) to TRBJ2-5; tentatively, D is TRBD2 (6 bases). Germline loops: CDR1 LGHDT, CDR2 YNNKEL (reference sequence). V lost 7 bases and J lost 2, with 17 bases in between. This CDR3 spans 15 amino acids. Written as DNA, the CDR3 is TGTGCCAGCACCCTAGGCCCGGGAGTTCAAGAGACCCAGTACTTC. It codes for CASTLGPGVQETQYF.

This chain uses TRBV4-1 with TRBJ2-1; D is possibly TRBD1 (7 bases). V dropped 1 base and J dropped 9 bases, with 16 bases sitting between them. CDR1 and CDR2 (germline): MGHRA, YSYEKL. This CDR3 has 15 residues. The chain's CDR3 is CASSQVWRGRGEQFF. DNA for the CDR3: TGCGCCAGCAGCCAAGTGTGGAGGGGGCGTGGTGAGCAGTTCTTC.

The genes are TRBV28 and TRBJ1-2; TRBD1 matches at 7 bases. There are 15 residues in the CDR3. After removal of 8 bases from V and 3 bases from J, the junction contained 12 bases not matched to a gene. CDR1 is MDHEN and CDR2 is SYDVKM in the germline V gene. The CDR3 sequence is CASLGPGRGDYGYTF. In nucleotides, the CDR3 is TGTGCCAGCCTGGGTCCCGGCAGGGGGGACTATGGCTACACCTTC.